This T cell receptor (beta chain) was profiled in a study of blood T cell repertoires in COVID-19. Looking at the study overall: COVID-19 samples, acute and convalescent, were from the United States, Italy and Spain. The analysed material was cDNA or gDNA that came from T cells, B-cell-depleted T cells, or PBMCs.

The CDR3 extends over 14 amino acids. Germline V gene sequence: CDR1 SNHLY, CDR2 FYNNEI. V lost 3 bases and J 4 bases, leaving 9 bases between the germline ends. In the original processing: Amplification of reference gene primers provided the estimated nucleated cell counts. The method was immunoSEQ multiplex PCR; TCRdb's version includes in-frame clones alone and lacks a portion of them. Clone size and the V and J calls come from that table; the DNA yielded D and trimming. The sample holds approximately 22,000 clones, more than 75% seen once. The sample comprised peripheral blood. This clonotype originated in a human donor in a cohort sampled during active COVID-19. The V and J genes are TRBV2 and TRBJ2-2, with D perhaps TRBD2 (5 bases). CDR3 sequence reads: CASSETIGTGELFF. The DNA for the CDR3 is TGTGCCAGCAGTGAGACTATCGGCACCGGGGAGCTGTTTTTT.